A single sample gave rise to the 13 T cell receptor beta chains below, sequenced in a study of shared clonotypes between healthy human individuals. In the naive CD8 group, cells lacked CD45RO and were positively selected for CCR7, so terminally differentiated effector memory CD45RA+ cells were left out. The assay was immunoSEQ multiplex PCR, and TCRdb's table has in-frame clones only and misses some. The data contain approximately 840,000 clones, 96% of them singletons. Sequencing was carried out using naive CD8+ T cells sorted from blood. The source is a man aged 30 to 45 in good health.

The chain combines TRBV11-2 with TRBJ1-5; D is unresolved. The CDR3 runs to 13 residues. Germline lookup yields CDR1 SGHAT and CDR2 FQNNGV. Trimming removed 5 bases from V and 5 bases from J, with 10 bases in between. For the CDR3, the DNA is TGTGCCAGCAGCACGAACCTCCATCAGCCCCAGCATTTT. This translates into CASSTNLHQPQHF.

A single count supports this clone. The chain is built from TRBV7-6 and TRBJ2-1; D might be TRBD2 (5 bases). Germline V gives CDR1 SGHVS, CDR2 FNYEAQ. The V end lost 1 base, the J end lost 13 bases, and 14 bases lay between the germline ends. The CDR3 is 13 residues long. For the CDR3, the DNA is TGTGCCAGCAGCTTAGTATCGGGTCGGGATCAGTTCTTC. Protein sequence: CASSLVSGRDQFF. The variable domain in full, with the rest retrieved from reference TRBV7-6 and TRBJ2-1, is GAGVSQSPRYKVTKRGQDVALRCDPISGHVSLYWYRQALGQGPEFLTYFNYEAQQDKSGLPNDRFSAERPEGSISTLTIQRTEQRDSAMYRCASSLVSGRDQFFGPGTRLTVL.

This chain connects TRBV7-6 to TRBJ2-7; no clear D. The CDR3 has 14 amino acids. V lost 7 bases and J lost 5, with 18 bases in between. Germline V lookup: CDR1 SGHVS, CDR2 FNYEAQ. CDR3: CASTIGLGSHEQYF. The DNA of the CDR3 is TGTGCCAGCACCATAGGCCTGGGAAGCCACGAGCAGTACTTC.

The chain uses TRBV6-5 and TRBJ2-1; the D gene is possibly TRBD1 (6 bases). V lost 6 bases and J lost 14, with 17 bases in between. This CDR3 region has 12 residues. CDR1 is MNHEY and CDR2 is SVGAGI in the germline V gene. DNA for the CDR3: TGTGCCAGCAGACCGACAGGACATAGGGAGTTCTTC. Protein product: CASRPTGHREFF.

The chain is built from TRBV14 and TRBJ2-1; D perhaps matches TRBD2 (6 bases). The germline V and J ends were trimmed by 1 base and 3 bases, with 10 bases remaining between them. The CDR3 is 15 residues long. CDR1 is SGHDN and CDR2 is FVKESK in the germline V gene. The CDR3 protein is CASSQVGSGYNEQFF. The CDR3 DNA sequence: TGTGCCAGCAGCCAAGTGGGTAGCGGCTACAATGAGCAGTTCTTC.

The gene calls are TRBV28 and TRBJ2-1; TRBD2 aligns across 9 bases. The CDR3 runs to 19 residues. Trimming removed 6 bases from V and 0 bases from J; junction bases left unmatched: 15. From germline, CDR1 is MDHEN and CDR2 SYDVKM. The CDR3 DNA follows: TGTGCCAGCAGGCCGATGGGACTAGCACTTCAAGGCTCCTACAATGAGCAGTTCTTC. Encoded protein: CASRPMGLALQGSYNEQFF.

The J gene is TRBJ2-7, the V gene TRBV6-5; the D is unclear. V was cut by 7 bases and J by 4 bases, with 20 bases left in between. Germline CDR1 is MNHEY and CDR2 is SVGAGI. This CDR3 is 15 amino acids long. The CDR3 loop is CASTPSWVSPYEQYF. In DNA form, the CDR3 reads TGTGCCAGCACTCCGAGCTGGGTAAGCCCTTACGAGCAGTACTTC.

The rearrangement links TRBV19 to TRBJ2-7; D possibly corresponds to TRBD2 (5 bases). Germline V CDR1 and CDR2: LNHDA, SQIVND (reference sequence). This CDR3 contains 14 residues. V lost 5 bases, J lost 2 bases, and 13 bases lay in between. The CDR3 spells CASSVASTTYEQYF. The CDR3, as DNA: TGTGCCAGTAGTGTAGCGAGTACGACCTACGAGCAGTACTTC.

The rearrangement links TRBV7-6 to TRBJ2-7; TRBD1 aligns across 10 bases. Germline CDR1 SGHVS, CDR2 FNYEAQ. The CDR3 consists of 16 residues. Trimming took 5 bases from V and 2 from J; bases not matched to a gene: 9. The CDR3 is CASSPSDRGLTYEQYF. CDR3 bases: TGTGCCAGCAGCCCTAGCGACAGGGGGCTAACCTACGAGCAGTACTTC.

This clone was detected a few times. The sample contains more than one DNA sequence encoding this CDR3. The chain couples TRBV7-9 to TRBJ2-7; the D is unclear. There are 12 residues in the CDR3. The germline gives CDR1 SEHNR, CDR2 FQNEAQ (reference sequence). Trimming left V 4 bases short and J 0 bases short, with 4 bases between. CDR3 DNA sequence: TGTGCCAGCAGCTCTAGCTCCTACGAGCAGTACTTC. Translation: CASSSSSYEQYF.

The chain is built from TRBV4-1 and TRBJ1-4; the match to TRBD1 covers 9 bases. With V trimmed by 3 bases and J by 6 bases, 11 bases remained unmatched. Germline CDR1 is MGHRA and CDR2 is YSYEKL. The CDR3 covers 17 residues. DNA for the CDR3: TGCGCCAGCAGCCAGGCCCCCCCCGGGACAGGGTATGAAAAACTGTTTTTT. This gives the protein CASSQAPPGTGYEKLFF.

The CDR3 spells CASSPSSLNTEAFF. The CDR3 DNA follows: TGTGCCAGCAGTCCCAGCAGTTTGAACACTGAAGCTTTCTTT. The chain is built from TRBV27 and TRBJ1-1; D unresolved. The V end lost 5 bases, the J end lost 0 bases, and 10 bases lay between the germline ends. This CDR3 comprises 14 residues. Germline CDR1 MNHEY, CDR2 SMNVEV (reference sequence).

The chain joins TRBV14 to TRBJ2-7, with D perhaps matching TRBD2 (6 bases). Germline lookup yields CDR1 SGHDN and CDR2 FVKESK. The CDR3 covers 14 residues. V was trimmed by 1 base and J by 4 bases, leaving 11 bases between them. The CDR3 region has the DNA TGTGCCAGCAGCCAAGCGGGAGAAGGGTACGAGCAGTACTTC. Translating gives CASSQAGEGYEQYF.